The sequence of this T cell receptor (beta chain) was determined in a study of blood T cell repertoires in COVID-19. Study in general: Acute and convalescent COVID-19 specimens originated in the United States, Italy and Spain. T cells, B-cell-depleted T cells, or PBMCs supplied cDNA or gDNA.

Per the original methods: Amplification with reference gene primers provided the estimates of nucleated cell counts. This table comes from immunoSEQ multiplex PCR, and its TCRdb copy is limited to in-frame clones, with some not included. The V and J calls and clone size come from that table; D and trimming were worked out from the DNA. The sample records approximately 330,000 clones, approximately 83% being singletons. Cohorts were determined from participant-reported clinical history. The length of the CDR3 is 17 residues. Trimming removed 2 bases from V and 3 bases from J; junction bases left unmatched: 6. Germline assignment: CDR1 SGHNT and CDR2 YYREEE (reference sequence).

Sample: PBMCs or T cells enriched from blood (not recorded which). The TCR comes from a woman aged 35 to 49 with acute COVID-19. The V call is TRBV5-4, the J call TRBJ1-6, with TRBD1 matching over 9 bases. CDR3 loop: CASSFGTGGSYNSPLHF. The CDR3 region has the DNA TGTGCCAGCAGCTTCGGTACAGGGGGCAGCTATAATTCACCCCTCCACTTT. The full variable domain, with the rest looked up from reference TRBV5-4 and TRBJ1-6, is ETGVTQSPTHLIKTRGQQVTLRCSSQSGHNTVSWYQQALGQGPQFIFQYYREEENGRGNFPPRFSGLQFPNYSSELNVNALELDDSALYLCASSFGTGGSYNSPLHFGNGTRLTVT.